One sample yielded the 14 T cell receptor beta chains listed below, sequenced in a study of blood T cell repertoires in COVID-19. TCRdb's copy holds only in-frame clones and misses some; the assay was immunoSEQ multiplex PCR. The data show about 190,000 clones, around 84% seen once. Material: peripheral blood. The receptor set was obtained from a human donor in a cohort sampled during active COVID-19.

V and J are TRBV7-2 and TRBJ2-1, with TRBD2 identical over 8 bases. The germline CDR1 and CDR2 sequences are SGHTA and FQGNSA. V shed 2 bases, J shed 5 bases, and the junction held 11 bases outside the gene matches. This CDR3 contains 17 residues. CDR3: CASSLRPKAGVHNEQFF. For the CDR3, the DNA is TGTGCCAGCAGCTTAAGACCAAAAGCGGGAGTTCACAATGAGCAGTTCTTC.

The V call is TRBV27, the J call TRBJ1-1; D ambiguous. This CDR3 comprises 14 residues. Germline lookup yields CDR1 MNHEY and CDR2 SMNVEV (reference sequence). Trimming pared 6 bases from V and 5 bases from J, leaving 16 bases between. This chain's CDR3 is CASREGGRETEAFF. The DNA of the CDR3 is TGTGCCAGCAGAGAAGGAGGCAGAGAAACTGAAGCTTTCTTT.

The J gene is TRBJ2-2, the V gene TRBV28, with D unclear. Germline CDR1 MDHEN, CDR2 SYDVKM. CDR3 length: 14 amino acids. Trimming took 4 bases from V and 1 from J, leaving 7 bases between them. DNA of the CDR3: TGTGCCAGCAGTTCCCCTTGGAACACCGGGGAGCTGTTTTTT. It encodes CASSSPWNTGELFF.

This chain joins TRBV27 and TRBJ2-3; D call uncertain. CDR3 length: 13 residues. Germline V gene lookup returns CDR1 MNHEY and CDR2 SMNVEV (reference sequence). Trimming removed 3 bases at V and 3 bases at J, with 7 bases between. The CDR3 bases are TGTGCCAGCAGTTTCCACCAGACAGATACGCAGTATTTT. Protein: CASSFHQTDTQYF.

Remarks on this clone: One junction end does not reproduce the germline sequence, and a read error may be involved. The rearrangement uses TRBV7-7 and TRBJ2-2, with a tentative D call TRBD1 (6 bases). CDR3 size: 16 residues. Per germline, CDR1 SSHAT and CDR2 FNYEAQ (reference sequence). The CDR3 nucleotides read TGTGCTAGCAGCCCCTTAAGGGGGTCGAACACCGGGGAGCTGTTTTTT. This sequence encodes CASSPLRGSNTGELFF. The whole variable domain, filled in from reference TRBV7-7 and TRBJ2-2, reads GAGVSQSPRYKVTKRGQDVTLRCDPISSHATLYWYQQALGQGPEFLTYFNYEAQPDKSGLPSDRFSAERPEGSISTLTIQRTEQRDSAMYRCASSPLRGSNTGELFFGEGSRLTVL.

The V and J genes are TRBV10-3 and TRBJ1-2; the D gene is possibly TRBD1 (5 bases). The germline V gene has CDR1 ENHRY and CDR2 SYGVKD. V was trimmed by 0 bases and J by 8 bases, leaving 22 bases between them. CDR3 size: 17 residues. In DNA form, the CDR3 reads TGTGCCATCAGTGAGTCGAAGGGGTTGCAGGGTGCCACAGGCTACACCTTC. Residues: CAISESKGLQGATGYTF.

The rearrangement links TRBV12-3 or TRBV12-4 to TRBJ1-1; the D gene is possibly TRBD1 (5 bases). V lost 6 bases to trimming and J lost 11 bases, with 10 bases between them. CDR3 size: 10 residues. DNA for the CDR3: TGTGCCAGCAGGGGGCTTAGGGCTTTCTTT. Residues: CASRGLRAFF.

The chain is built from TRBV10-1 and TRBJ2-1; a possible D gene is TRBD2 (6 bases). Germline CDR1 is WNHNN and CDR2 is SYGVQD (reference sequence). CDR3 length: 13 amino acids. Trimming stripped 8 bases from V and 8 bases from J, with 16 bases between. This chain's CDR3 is CASEGRKAYEQFF. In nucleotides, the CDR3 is TGCGCCAGCGAGGGGAGGAAGGCATATGAGCAGTTCTTC.

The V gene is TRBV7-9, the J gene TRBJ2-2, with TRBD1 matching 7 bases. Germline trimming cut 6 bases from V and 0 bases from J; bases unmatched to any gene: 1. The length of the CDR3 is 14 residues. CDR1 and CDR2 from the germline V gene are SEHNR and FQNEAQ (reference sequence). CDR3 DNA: TGTGCCAGCAGGGGACAGCCGAACACCGGGGAGCTGTTTTTT. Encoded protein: CASRGQPNTGELFF.

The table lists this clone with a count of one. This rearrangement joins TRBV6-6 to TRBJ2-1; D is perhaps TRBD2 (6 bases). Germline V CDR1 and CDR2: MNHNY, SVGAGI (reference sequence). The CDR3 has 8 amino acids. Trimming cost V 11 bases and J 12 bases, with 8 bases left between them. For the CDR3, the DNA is TGTGCCCTCGGGGGGCAGTTCTTC. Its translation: CALGGQFF.

In nucleotides, the CDR3 is TGTGCCAGCAGATACCCGTCGGGGGGAGTACGTAACAATGAGCAGTTCTTC. Translation: CASRYPSGGVRNNEQFF. The chain combines TRBV28 with TRBJ2-1, with 7 bases that match TRBD2. The V gene end was trimmed by 6 bases and the J gene end by 5 bases; junction bases not matched to a gene: 16. Looked up from germline, CDR1 is MDHEN and CDR2 is SYDVKM. This CDR3 has 17 amino acids.

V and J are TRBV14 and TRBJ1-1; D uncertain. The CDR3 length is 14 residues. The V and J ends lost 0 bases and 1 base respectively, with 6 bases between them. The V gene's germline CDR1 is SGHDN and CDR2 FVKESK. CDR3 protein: CASSQELPNTEAFF. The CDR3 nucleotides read TGTGCCAGCAGCCAAGAACTACCGAACACTGAAGCTTTCTTT.

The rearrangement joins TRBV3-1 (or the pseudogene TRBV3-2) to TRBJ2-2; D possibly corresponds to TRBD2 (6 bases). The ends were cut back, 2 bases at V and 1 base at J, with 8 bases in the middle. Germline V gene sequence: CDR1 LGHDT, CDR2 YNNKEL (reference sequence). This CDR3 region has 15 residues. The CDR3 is CASSQRGGNTGELFF. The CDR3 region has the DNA TGTGCCAGCAGCCAAAGGGGAGGGAACACCGGGGAGCTGTTTTTT.

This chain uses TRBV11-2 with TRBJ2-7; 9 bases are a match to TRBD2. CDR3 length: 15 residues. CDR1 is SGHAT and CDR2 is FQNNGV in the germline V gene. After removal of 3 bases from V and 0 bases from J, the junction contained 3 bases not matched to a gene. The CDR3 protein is CASSLREGPSYEQYF. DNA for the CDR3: TGTGCCAGCAGCTTGCGGGAGGGTCCCTCCTACGAGCAGTACTTC. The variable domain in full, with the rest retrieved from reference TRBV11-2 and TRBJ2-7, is EAGVAQSPRYKIIEKRQSVAFWCNPISGHATLYWYQQILGQGPKLLIQFQNNGVVDDSQLPKDRFSAERLKGVDSTLKIQPAKLEDSAVYLCASSLREGPSYEQYFGPGTRLTVT.